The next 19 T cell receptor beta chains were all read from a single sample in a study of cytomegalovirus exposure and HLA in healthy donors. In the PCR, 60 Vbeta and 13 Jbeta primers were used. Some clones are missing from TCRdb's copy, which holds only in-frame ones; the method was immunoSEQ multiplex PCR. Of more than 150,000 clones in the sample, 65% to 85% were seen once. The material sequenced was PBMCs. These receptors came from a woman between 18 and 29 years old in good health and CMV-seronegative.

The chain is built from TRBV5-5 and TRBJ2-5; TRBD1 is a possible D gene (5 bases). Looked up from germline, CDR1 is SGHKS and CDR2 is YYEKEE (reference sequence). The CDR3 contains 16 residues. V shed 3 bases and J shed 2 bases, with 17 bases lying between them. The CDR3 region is CASSWESGSPQETQYF. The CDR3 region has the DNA TGTGCCAGCAGCTGGGAATCAGGGTCTCCACAAGAGACCCAGTACTTC.

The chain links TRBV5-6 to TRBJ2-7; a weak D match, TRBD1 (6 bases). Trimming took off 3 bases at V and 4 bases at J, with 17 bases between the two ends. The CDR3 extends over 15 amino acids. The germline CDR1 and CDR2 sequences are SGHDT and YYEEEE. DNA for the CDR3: TGTGCCAGCAGCTCCGGGACACGCTTCCCTTACGAGCAGTACTTC. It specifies CASSSGTRFPYEQYF.

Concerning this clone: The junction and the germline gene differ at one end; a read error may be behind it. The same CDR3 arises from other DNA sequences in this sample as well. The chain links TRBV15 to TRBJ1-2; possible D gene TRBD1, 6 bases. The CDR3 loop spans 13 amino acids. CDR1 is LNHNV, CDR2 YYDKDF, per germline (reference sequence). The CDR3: CATSRDMNYGYTF. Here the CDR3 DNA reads TGTGCTACCAGCAGGGACATGAACTATGGCTACACCTTC.

CDR3 DNA sequence: TGTGCCAGCGGCCCGGTCGGGGGTAGGCAGTACTTC. Translating gives CASGPVGGRQYF. This sequence joins TRBV6-1 and TRBJ2-7; D possibly corresponds to TRBD2 (6 bases). Looked up from germline, CDR1 is MNHNS and CDR2 is SASEGT. The V gene lost 8 bases and the J gene lost 9 bases, with 17 bases spanning the gap. CDR3 size: 12 residues.

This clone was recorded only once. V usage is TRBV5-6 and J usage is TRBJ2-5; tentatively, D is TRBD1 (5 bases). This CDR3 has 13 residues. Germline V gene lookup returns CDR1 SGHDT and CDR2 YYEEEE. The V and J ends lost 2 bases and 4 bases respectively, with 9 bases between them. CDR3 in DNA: TGTGCCAGCAGCTTAGGGGCTTCAGAGACCCAGTACTTC. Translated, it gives CASSLGASETQYF.

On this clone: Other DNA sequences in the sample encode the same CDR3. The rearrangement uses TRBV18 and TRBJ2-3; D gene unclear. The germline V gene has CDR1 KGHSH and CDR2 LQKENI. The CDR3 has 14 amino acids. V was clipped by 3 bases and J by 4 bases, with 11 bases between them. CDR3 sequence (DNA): TGTGCCAGCTCACCTCAAGCAGGCCCAGATACGCAGTATTTT. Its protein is CASSPQAGPDTQYF.

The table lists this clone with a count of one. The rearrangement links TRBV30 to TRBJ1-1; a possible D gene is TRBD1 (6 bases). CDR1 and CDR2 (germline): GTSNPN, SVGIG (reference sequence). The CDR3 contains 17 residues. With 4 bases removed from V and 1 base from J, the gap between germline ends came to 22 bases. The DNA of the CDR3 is TGTGCCTGGATTCGGTCGGGGACATGGCCCCCGAACACTGAAGCTTTCTTT. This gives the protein CAWIRSGTWPPNTEAFF.

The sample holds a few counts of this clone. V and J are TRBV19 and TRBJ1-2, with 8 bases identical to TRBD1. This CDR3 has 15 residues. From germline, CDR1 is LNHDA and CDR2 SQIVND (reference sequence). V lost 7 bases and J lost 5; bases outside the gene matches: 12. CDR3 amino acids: CASIGQGPPTYGYTF. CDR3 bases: TGTGCCAGTATCGGACAGGGCCCTCCTACTTATGGCTACACCTTC.

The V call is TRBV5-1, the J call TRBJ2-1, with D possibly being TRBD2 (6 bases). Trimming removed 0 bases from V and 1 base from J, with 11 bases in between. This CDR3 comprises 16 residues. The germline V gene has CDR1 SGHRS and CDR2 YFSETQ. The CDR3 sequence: CASSLVAGLSYNEQFF. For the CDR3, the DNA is TGCGCCAGCAGCTTGGTTGCGGGGTTGTCCTACAATGAGCAGTTCTTC.

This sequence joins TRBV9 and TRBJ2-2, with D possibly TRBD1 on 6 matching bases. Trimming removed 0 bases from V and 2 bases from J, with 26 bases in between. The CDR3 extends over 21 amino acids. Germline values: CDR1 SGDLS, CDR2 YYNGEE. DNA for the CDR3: TGTGCCAGCAGCGTAGCTTCGGGGACCCTAGAAAAGGGGACAAACACCGGGGAGCTGTTTTTT. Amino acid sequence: CASSVASGTLEKGTNTGELFF.

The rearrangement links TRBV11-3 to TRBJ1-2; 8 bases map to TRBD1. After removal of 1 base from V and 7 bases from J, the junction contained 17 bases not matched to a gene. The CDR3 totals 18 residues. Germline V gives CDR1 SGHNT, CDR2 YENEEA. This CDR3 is CASSLGGQAALIKGGYTF. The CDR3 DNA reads TGTGCCAGCAGCTTAGGGGGACAGGCCGCGCTGATAAAGGGTGGCTACACCTTC.

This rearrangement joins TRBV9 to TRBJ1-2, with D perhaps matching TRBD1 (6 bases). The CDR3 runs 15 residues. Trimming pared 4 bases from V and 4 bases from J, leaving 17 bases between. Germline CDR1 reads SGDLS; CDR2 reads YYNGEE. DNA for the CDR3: TGTGCCAGCAGCCCTTGGGGAGGGGGAGGCTATGGCTACACCTTC. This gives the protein CASSPWGGGGYGYTF. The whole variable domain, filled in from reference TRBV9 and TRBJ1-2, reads DSGVTQTPKHLITATGQRVTLRCSPRSGDLSVYWYQQSLDQGLQFLIQYYNGEERAKGNILERFSAQQFPDLHSELNLSSLELGDSALYFCASSPWGGGGYGYTFGSGTRLTVV.

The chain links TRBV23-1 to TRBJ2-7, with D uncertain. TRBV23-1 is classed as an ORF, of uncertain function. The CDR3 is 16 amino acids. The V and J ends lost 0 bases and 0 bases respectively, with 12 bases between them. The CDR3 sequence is CASSQSTNSISYEQYF. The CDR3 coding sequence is TGCGCCAGCAGTCAATCTACGAACAGCATCTCCTACGAGCAGTACTTC.

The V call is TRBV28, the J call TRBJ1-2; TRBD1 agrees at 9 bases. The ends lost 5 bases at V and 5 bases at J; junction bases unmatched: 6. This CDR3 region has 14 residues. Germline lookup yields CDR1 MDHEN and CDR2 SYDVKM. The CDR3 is CASSKQGATYGYTF. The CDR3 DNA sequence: TGTGCCAGCAGTAAACAGGGGGCGACGTATGGCTACACCTTC.

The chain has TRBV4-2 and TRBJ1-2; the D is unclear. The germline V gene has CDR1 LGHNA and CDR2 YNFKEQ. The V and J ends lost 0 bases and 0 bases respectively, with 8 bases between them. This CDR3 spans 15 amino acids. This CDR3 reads CASSQDLNANYGYTF. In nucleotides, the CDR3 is TGTGCCAGCAGCCAAGATTTAAATGCTAACTATGGCTACACCTTC.

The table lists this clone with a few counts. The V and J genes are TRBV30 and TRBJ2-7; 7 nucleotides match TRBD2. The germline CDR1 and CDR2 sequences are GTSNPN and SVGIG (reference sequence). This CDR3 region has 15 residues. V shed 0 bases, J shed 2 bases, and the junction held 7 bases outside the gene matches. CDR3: CAWSVPGREAYEQYF. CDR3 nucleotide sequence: TGTGCCTGGAGTGTACCGGGCCGGGAGGCCTACGAGCAGTACTTC.

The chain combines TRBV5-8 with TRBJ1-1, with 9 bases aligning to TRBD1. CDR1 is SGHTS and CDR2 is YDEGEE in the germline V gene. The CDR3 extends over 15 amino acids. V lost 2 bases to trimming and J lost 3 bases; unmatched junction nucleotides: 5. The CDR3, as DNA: TGTGCCAGCAGCTTCCGACAGGGGGGATACACTGAAGCTTTCTTT. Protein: CASSFRQGGYTEAFF.

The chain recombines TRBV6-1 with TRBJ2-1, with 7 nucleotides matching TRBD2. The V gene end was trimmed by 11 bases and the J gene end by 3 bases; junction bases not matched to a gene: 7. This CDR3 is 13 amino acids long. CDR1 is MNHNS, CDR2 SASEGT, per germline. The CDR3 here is CAFAGELYNEQFF. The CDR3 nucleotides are TGTGCCTTTGCGGGGGAGCTCTACAATGAGCAGTTCTTC.

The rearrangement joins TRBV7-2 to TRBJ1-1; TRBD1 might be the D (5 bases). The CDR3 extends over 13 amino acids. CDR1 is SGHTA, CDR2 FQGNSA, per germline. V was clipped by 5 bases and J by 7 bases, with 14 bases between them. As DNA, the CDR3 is TGTGCCAGCAGCCCGCGGGTCGGGGGTGAAGCTTTCTTT. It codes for CASSPRVGGEAFF.